This TCR beta chain came from a study of Ad26.COV2.S vaccination and SARS-CoV-2 variants. CDR1 is SGDLS and CDR2 is YYNGEE in the germline V gene. The CDR3 loop spans 13 amino acids. Deletions cut 4 bases from V and 2 bases from J, with 10 bases between. Treatment: around 19 received Ad26.COV2.S at low or high dose, single or two shots; a few received placebo; per-sample allocation not given. Collection of the samples took place on day 63 after the first injection of vaccine or placebo. The protocol was immunoSEQ multiplex PCR, while the TCRdb copy is restricted to in-frame clones and leaves out a portion. The sample lists 410,000 or so clones, over 75% occurring once.

This TCR derives from a person between 18 and 65 years old who received the Ad26.COV2.S COVID-19 vaccine or a placebo. The sample in question was peripheral blood, obtained in a trial of Ad26.COV2.S vaccine versus placebo. The chain couples TRBV9 to TRBJ2-7; D not certain. The CDR3 DNA is TGTGCCAGCAGCCACGACCCAGCCTACGAGCAGTACTTC. Its protein product is CASSHDPAYEQYF.